This is a list of T cell receptor beta chains from one sample in a study of T cells after posttransplantation cyclophosphamide. Some clones are missing from TCRdb's copy, which holds only in-frame ones; the method was immunoSEQ multiplex PCR. The sample includes about 5,400 clones, none of them occurring once. The starting material was PBMCs, obtained after allogeneic stem cell transplant with posttransplant cyclophosphamide. The receptors were sampled from a female patient aged 30 to 40 who received an allogeneic stem cell transplant from an unrelated donor, was CMV-positive, and had acute and chronic GVHD. Some T cells may originate from the graft donor. CDR3s include the opening cysteine and the closing phenylalanine or tryptophan. D genes are given only for firm matches. The size entry is marked missing in some rows and otherwise reads once, few, many or a size class.

d_gene: TRBD2
v_gene: TRBV27
j_gene: TRBJ2-1
abundance: many
CDR3aa: CASSFSGGLYNEQFF
CDR3nt: TGTGCCAGCAGCTTTAGCGGGGGCCTTTACAATGAGCAGTTCTTC

d_gene: TRBD1
v_gene: TRBV10-2
j_gene: TRBJ1-2
abundance: many
CDR3aa: CASSLASGQGGGYTF
CDR3nt: TGCGCCAGCAGTTTAGCTTCAGGACAGGGCGGTGGCTACACCTTC

d_gene: TRBD1
v_gene: TRBV30
j_gene: TRBJ1-5
abundance: many
CDR3aa: CAWSPKGQGHQPQHF
CDR3nt: TGTGCCTGGAGCCCAAAGGGACAGGGACACCAGCCCCAGCATTTT

d_gene: TRBD1
v_gene: TRBV7-9
j_gene: TRBJ2-7
abundance: many
CDR3aa: CASRTGPYEQYF
CDR3nt: TGTGCCAGCCGGACAGGACCCTACGAGCAGTACTTC

d_gene: TRBD2
v_gene: TRBV5-5
j_gene: TRBJ2-2
abundance: many
CDR3aa: CASSLSGRVNTGELFF
CDR3nt: TGTGCCAGCAGCTTGAGCGGGAGGGTGAACACCGGGGAGCTGTTTTTT

d_gene: NA
v_gene: TRBV6-5
j_gene: TRBJ1-2
abundance: many
CDR3aa: CASSYDQGTSYGYTF
CDR3nt: TGTGCCAGCAGTTACGACCAGGGGACATCCTATGGCTACACCTTC

d_gene: NA
v_gene: TRBV9
j_gene: TRBJ2-3
abundance: many
CDR3aa: CASSVGASPGDTQYF
CDR3nt: TGTGCCAGCAGCGTAGGGGCTAGCCCTGGGGATACGCAGTATTTT

d_gene: NA
v_gene: TRBV10-3
j_gene: TRBJ1-6
abundance: medium-sized
CDR3aa: CAIRGGSNSPLHF
CDR3nt: TGTGCCATCAGAGGGGGATCGAATTCACCCCTCCACTTT

d_gene: TRBD1
v_gene: TRBV7-9
j_gene: TRBJ2-1
abundance: many
CDR3aa: CASSQIRDSGYNEQFF
CDR3nt: TGTGCCAGCAGCCAAATCCGGGACAGCGGATACAATGAGCAGTTCTTC

d_gene: TRBD2
v_gene: TRBV27
j_gene: TRBJ2-1
abundance: medium-sized
CDR3aa: CASSSLLAGKSDEQFF
CDR3nt: TGTGCCAGCAGTTCTTTACTAGCGGGTAAGAGCGATGAGCAGTTCTTC

d_gene: TRBD2
v_gene: TRBV25-1
j_gene: TRBJ2-7
abundance: many
CDR3aa: CASSGGGLAGGFYEQYF
CDR3nt: TGTGCCAGCAGTGGGGGTGGACTAGCGGGAGGTTTCTACGAGCAGTACTTC

d_gene: TRBD2
v_gene: TRBV6-5
j_gene: TRBJ2-3
abundance: many
CDR3aa: CASSLTSADTQYF
CDR3nt: TGTGCCAGCAGTTTGACTAGCGCAGATACGCAGTATTTT

d_gene: NA
v_gene: TRBV23-1
j_gene: TRBJ2-7
abundance: few
CDR3aa: CASSQSGLHPYEQYF
CDR3nt: TGCGCCAGCAGTCAATCGGGCCTTCATCCGTACGAGCAGTACTTC

d_gene: TRBD2
v_gene: TRBV7-8
j_gene: TRBJ2-7
abundance: many
CDR3aa: CASSLSGTMYEQYF
CDR3nt: TGTGCCAGCAGCTTAAGCGGGACTATGTACGAGCAGTACTTC

d_gene: NA
v_gene: TRBV7-9
j_gene: TRBJ2-3
abundance: medium-sized
CDR3aa: CASSLRESPYPDTQYF
CDR3nt: TGTGCCAGCAGCTTACGGGAGAGCCCTTATCCAGATACGCAGTATTTT

d_gene: TRBD2
v_gene: TRBV5-5
j_gene: TRBJ2-2
abundance: many
CDR3aa: CASSFGLAGETGELFF
CDR3nt: TGTGCCAGCAGCTTTGGACTAGCGGGAGAGACCGGGGAGCTGTTTTTT

d_gene: TRBD2
v_gene: TRBV19
j_gene: TRBJ2-5
abundance: many
CDR3aa: CASSRNAAGVGETQYF
CDR3nt: TGTGCCAGTAGTAGGAATGCAGCGGGAGTCGGAGAGACCCAGTACTTC

d_gene: TRBD2
v_gene: TRBV5-1
j_gene: TRBJ2-5
abundance: NA
CDR3aa: CASSLAGTAAQETQYF
CDR3nt: TGCGCCAGCAGCCTAGCGGGGACCGCCGCACAAGAGACCCAGTACTTC

d_gene: TRBD2
v_gene: TRBV7-2
j_gene: TRBJ2-3
abundance: many
CDR3aa: CASSSLAGARDTQYF
CDR3nt: TGTGCCAGCAGCTCTCTAGCGGGAGCGAGAGATACGCAGTATTTT

d_gene: TRBD1
v_gene: TRBV10-2
j_gene: TRBJ2-5
abundance: many
CDR3aa: CASRTYRGKETQYF
CDR3nt: TGCGCCAGCAGGACATACAGGGGGAAAGAGACCCAGTACTTC

d_gene: TRBD1
v_gene: TRBV7-9
j_gene: TRBJ2-7
abundance: many
CDR3aa: CASSFWDRAYEQYF
CDR3nt: TGTGCCAGCAGCTTTTGGGACAGGGCCTACGAGCAGTACTTC

d_gene: TRBD2
v_gene: TRBV19
j_gene: TRBJ2-3
abundance: many
CDR3aa: CASSMGAGGRPSTDTQYF
CDR3nt: TGTGCCAGTAGTATGGGAGCGGGAGGGCGGCCTAGCACAGATACGCAGTATTTT

d_gene: NA
v_gene: TRBV19
j_gene: TRBJ1-2
abundance: many
CDR3aa: CASMGVTRHYGYTF
CDR3nt: TGTGCCAGTATGGGAGTAACGAGACACTATGGCTACACCTTC

d_gene: TRBD2
v_gene: TRBV7-2
j_gene: TRBJ2-1
abundance: many
CDR3aa: CASRLAASYNEQFF
CDR3nt: TGTGCCAGCCGACTAGCGGCTTCCTACAATGAGCAGTTCTTC

d_gene: NA
v_gene: TRBV5-1
j_gene: TRBJ2-1
abundance: many
CDR3aa: CASSLQGINEQFF
CDR3nt: TGCGCCAGCAGCTTGCAGGGGATCAATGAGCAGTTCTTC